Below, one T cell receptor (beta chain) is given with its context. What it recognizes is unknown. It was healthy bone marrow donors who served as donors. 13 Jbeta primers and 60 Vbeta primers were used for the PCR. The protocol was immunoSEQ multiplex PCR, while the TCRdb copy is restricted to in-frame clones and leaves out a portion. The sample consists of roughly 170,000 clones, under 85% of them appearing once. Trimming took 3 bases from V and 7 from J; bases not matched to a gene: 7. The CDR3 has 15 amino acids. Germline loops: CDR1 SGDLS, CDR2 YYNGEE. The sample originates from a study of cytomegalovirus exposure and HLA in healthy donors. Points from the study as a whole: According to a later analysis, donors in an Asian-associated ancestry cluster reportedly had fewer N-insertions than the roughly 640-donor mean.

The sample taken for sequencing was PBMCs. The chain has TRBV9 and TRBJ1-4, with TRBD1 matching 9 bases. This receptor was obtained from a man aged 45-65 years in good health and CMV-seronegative. CDR3 sequence: CASSEQTGGPEKLFF. CDR3 in DNA: TGTGCCAGCAGCGAACAGACAGGGGGTCCTGAAAAACTGTTTTTT. Looking up the rest from reference TRBV9 and TRBJ1-4 gives the full variable domain: DSGVTQTPKHLITATGQRVTLRCSPRSGDLSVYWYQQSLDQGLQFLIQYYNGEERAKGNILERFSAQQFPDLHSELNLSSLELGDSALYFCASSEQTGGPEKLFFGSGTQLSVL.